A selection of T cell receptor beta chains follows, all from one sample in a study of human T cells and chemical hapten exposure. TCRdb re-called the RACE reads through MiXCR, storing one row per CDR3 protein. The table lists roughly 14,000 distinct CDR3 sequences, roughly 17% of them singletons. The sample in question was whole blood, obtained in connection with sensitization to the hapten diphenylcyclopropenone (DPC). These TCRs come from a young woman with alopecia areata. Some clones in this sample may be carry-over from other donors' samples. Each CDR3 is given with its conserved first and last residue. The D gene is left open where the match is weak. Some rows have no size entry. The others give once, few or many, or a class for an expanded clone.

v_gene	d_gene	abundance	j_gene	CDR3nt	CDR3aa
TRBV4-2	TRBD2	many	TRBJ2-2	TGTGCCAGCGGGGGGCTAGCGGGGTCTAACACCGGGGAGCTGTTTTTT	CASGGLAGSNTGELFF
TRBV18	TRBD1	many	TRBJ2-1	TGTGCCAGCTCACCACCGTGGGGACAGGACTTATCAAGTGAGCAGTTCTTC	CASSPPWGQDLSSEQFF
TRBV29-1	.	.	TRBJ1-2	TGCAGCGTTGCCCCCCGGGGGGGATTCTATGGCTACACCTTC	CSVAPRGGFYGYTF
TRBV10-3	.	few	TRBJ1-5	TGTGCCATCAGAGACACTTTAGATCAGCCCCAGCATTTT	CAIRDTLDQPQHF
TRBV7-2	TRBD1	.	TRBJ2-5	TGTGCCAGCAGCTTCCGGGACAGGCAAGAGACCCAGTACTTC	CASSFRDRQETQYF
TRBV3-1	TRBD2	medium-sized	TRBJ2-2	TGTGCCAGCACCCGACTAGCGGGGACGGGCGGGGAGCTGTTTTTT	CASTRLAGTGGELFF
TRBV7-9	.	few	TRBJ2-3	TGTGCCAGCAGCGTAACTTTTCTCAGCACAGATACGCAGTATTTT	CASSVTFLSTDTQYF
TRBV6-5	TRBD2	.	TRBJ2-1	TGTGCCAGCAGTTATGGAAGCGGGGATTACAATGAGCAGTTCTTC	CASSYGSGDYNEQFF
TRBV7-9	.	few	TRBJ2-5	TGTGCCAGCAGCTTAGAAAAGTCAGAAGAGACCCAGTACTTC	CASSLEKSEETQYF
TRBV12-3/TRBV12-4	.	.	TRBJ2-1	TGTGCCAGCAGTTTACCCAGGGAAATGGGTAATGAGCAGTTCTTC	CASSLPREMGNEQFF
TRBV11-2	TRBD1	medium-sized	TRBJ1-2	TGTGCCAGCAGCTCTCTCCGGGACAGAGCGCTATTGGGCTATGGCTACACCTTC	CASSSLRDRALLGYGYTF
TRBV9	.	.	TRBJ1-3	TGTGCCAGCAGCAGGGGTGGAACCCAGGACACCATATATTTT	CASSRGGTQDTIYF
TRBV7-9	TRBD2	once	TRBJ2-1	TGTGCCAGCAGCTTACACCTCGGCGGGAGGGCCGGTAATGAGCAGTTCTTC	CASSLHLGGRAGNEQFF
TRBV6-5	TRBD1	many	TRBJ1-3	TGTGCCAGCACCGGGACAGTGGCCAACCAAAACACCATATATTTT	CASTGTVANQNTIYF
TRBV7-9	.	many	TRBJ1-6	TGTGCCAGCAGCGCCCCCGGGACGTTTCTATCCGGCTACGGTTCACCCCTCCACTTT	CASSAPGTFLSGYGSPLHF
TRBV5-1	.	many	TRBJ1-6	TGCGCCAGCAGCTTGGCCGATAATTCACCCCTCCACTTT	CASSLADNSPLHF
TRBV10-3	.	.	TRBJ2-7	TGTGCCATCAGTCAACAGGGAGGCGAGCAGTACTTC	CAISQQGGEQYF
TRBV2	TRBD2	medium-sized	TRBJ2-3	TGTGCCAGCAGACTAGCGGGGCTTGGAGATACGCAGTATTTT	CASRLAGLGDTQYF
TRBV12-3/TRBV12-4	.	many	TRBJ2-5	TGTGCCAGCTCTCCAGGAGGAGAGACCCAGTACTTC	CASSPGGETQYF
TRBV10-3	TRBD2	medium-sized	TRBJ2-4	TGTGCCATCAGTGAAGCCGGGACTAGCGGACTACGGAACATTCAGTACTTC	CAISEAGTSGLRNIQYF
TRBV2	TRBD1	many	TRBJ1-5	TGTGCCAGCAGTGACAACAGGGGTCCTCAGCCCCAGCATTTT	CASSDNRGPQPQHF
TRBV29-1	.	many	TRBJ1-2	TGCAGCGTAATACAGGGAAACTATGGCTACACCTTC	CSVIQGNYGYTF
TRBV6-5	TRBD1	medium-sized	TRBJ2-1	TGTGCCAGTACCAGGACAGGGGGAAATGAGCAGTTCTTC	CASTRTGGNEQFF
TRBV12-3/TRBV12-4	.	many	TRBJ1-1	TGTGCCAGCAGTTTTGGGGGGGCTGTGGCTTTCTTT	CASSFGGAVAFF
TRBV20-1	.	.	TRBJ2-3	TGCAGTGCGGCTGAGCGGGTCCCTGGGGGCACAGATACGCAGTATTTT	CSAAERVPGGTDTQYF
TRBV7-9	.	.	TRBJ2-7	TGTGCCAGCAGCTTAGCGGGGCCCTACGAGCAGTACTTC	CASSLAGPYEQYF
TRBV20-1	.	medium-sized	TRBJ2-2	TGCAGTGCCAGCAAGTCCGGGGAGCTGTTTTTT	CSASKSGELFF
TRBV9	.	.	TRBJ1-1	TGTGCCAGCAGCCCTAGTGGGGGGCGCGACACTGAAGCTTTCTTT	CASSPSGGRDTEAFF
TRBV20-1	TRBD1	medium-sized	TRBJ2-7	TGCAGTGCTGGACAGGGAGGTATCTACGAGCAGTACTTC	CSAGQGGIYEQYF
TRBV6-2/TRBV6-3	.	.	TRBJ1-5	TGTGCCAGCAGTTACCCGGGGGGGCCGGGTCAGCCCCAGCATTTT	CASSYPGGPGQPQHF
TRBV7-8	TRBD1	few	TRBJ1-6	TGTGCCAGCAGCTTAGAGGGACAGGGGAGCTCCTATAATTCACCCCTCCACTTT	CASSLEGQGSSYNSPLHF
TRBV28	.	medium-sized	TRBJ1-4	TGTGCCAGCAGTTTAGTGCAGGGGCTTGCAACTAATGAAAAACTGTTTTTT	CASSLVQGLATNEKLFF
TRBV5-1	.	many	TRBJ2-1	TGCGCCAGCAGCCCATCGACTAGTACCAATGAGCAGTTCTTC	CASSPSTSTNEQFF
TRBV29-1	TRBD1	many	TRBJ2-1	TGCAGCGTCCCAGGACAGGGAGGTGAGCAGTTCTTC	CSVPGQGGEQFF
TRBV20-1	TRBD1	medium-sized	TRBJ2-2	TGCAGTGCTGAACGAACAGGGGTGAACACCGGGGAGCTGTTTTTT	CSAERTGVNTGELFF
TRBV12-3/TRBV12-4	.	medium-sized	TRBJ1-1	TGTGCCAGCTCTCAGGGGTTGAATGAAGCTTTCTTT	CASSQGLNEAFF
TRBV4-1	.	.	TRBJ2-7	TGCGCCAGCAGCCAAGGGGCTTCCTACGAGCAGTACTTC	CASSQGASYEQYF
TRBV7-9	TRBD1	medium-sized	TRBJ1-6	TGTGCCAGCAGCTCCCATGATGAGACAGGGATGAATTCACCCCTCCACTTT	CASSSHDETGMNSPLHF
TRBV4-3	.	.	TRBJ1-6	TGCGCCAGCAGCCATACGGGGGATTCACCCCTCCACTTT	CASSHTGDSPLHF